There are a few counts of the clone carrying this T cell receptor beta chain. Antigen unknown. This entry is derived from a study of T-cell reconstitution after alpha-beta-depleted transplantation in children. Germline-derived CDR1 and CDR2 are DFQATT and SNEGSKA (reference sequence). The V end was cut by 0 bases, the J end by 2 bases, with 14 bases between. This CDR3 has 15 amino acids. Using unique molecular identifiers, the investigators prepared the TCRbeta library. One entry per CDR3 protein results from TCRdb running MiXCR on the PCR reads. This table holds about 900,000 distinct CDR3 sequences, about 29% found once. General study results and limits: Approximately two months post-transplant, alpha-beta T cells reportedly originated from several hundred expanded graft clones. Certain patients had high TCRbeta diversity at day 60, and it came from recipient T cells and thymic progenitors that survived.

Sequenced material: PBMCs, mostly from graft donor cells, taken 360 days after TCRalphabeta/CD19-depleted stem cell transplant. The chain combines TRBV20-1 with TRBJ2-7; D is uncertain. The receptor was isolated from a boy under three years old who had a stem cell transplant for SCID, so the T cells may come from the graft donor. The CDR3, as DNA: TGCAGTGCTAGAGATCGGGTCAGGAGTCCCTACGAGCAGTACTTC. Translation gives CSARDRVRSPYEQYF.